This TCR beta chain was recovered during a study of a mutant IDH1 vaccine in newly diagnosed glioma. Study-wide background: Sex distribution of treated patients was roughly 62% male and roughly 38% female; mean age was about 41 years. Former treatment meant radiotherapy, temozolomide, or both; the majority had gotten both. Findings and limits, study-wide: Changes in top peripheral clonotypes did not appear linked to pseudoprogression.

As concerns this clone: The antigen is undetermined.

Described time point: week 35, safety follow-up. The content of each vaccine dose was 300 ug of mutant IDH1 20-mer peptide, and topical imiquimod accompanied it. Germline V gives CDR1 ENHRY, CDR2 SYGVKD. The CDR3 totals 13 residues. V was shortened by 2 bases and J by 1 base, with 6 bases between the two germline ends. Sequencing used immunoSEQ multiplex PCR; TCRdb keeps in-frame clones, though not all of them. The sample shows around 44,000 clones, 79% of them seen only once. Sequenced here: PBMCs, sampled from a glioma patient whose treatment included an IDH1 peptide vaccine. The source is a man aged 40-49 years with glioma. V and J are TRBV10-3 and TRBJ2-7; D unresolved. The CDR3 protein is CAISETVSYEQYF. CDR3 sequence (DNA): TGTGCCATCAGTGAGACGGTATCCTACGAGCAGTACTTC.